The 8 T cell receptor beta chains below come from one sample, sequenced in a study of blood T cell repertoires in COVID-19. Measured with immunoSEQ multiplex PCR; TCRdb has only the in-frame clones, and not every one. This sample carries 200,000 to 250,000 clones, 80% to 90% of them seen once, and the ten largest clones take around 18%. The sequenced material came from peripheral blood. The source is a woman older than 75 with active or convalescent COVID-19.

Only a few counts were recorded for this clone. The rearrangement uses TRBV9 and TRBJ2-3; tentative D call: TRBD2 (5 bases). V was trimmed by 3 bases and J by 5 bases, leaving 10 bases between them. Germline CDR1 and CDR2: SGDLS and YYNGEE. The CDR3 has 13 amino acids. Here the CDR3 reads CASSARAEDTQYF. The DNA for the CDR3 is TGTGCCAGCAGCGCGAGGGCTGAAGATACGCAGTATTTT.

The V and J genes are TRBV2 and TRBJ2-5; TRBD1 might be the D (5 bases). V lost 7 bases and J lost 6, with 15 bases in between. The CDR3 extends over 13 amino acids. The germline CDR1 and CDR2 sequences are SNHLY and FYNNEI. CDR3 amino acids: CASTPTVRQTQYF. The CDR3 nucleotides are TGTGCCAGCACCCCGACAGTACGGCAGACCCAGTACTTC. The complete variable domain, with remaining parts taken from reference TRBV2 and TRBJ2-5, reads EPEVTQTPSHQVTQMGQEVILRCVPISNHLYFYWYRQILGQKVEFLVSFYNNEISEKSEIFDDQFSVERPDGSNFTLKIRSTKLEDSAMYFCASTPTVRQTQYFGPGTRLLVL.

For the CDR3, the DNA is TGTGCCAGCTCGCTCAGTCGGGGACAGGGGACTGGCTACACCTTC. It encodes CASSLSRGQGTGYTF. This chain links TRBV18 with TRBJ1-2, with 10 nucleotides matching TRBD1. Germline loops: CDR1 KGHSH, CDR2 LQKENI. V lost 6 bases, J lost 7 bases, and 11 bases stayed unmatched. CDR3 length: 15 amino acids.

The chain's CDR3 is CASSIRTTGNTEAFF. For the CDR3, the DNA is TGTGCCAGTAGTATACGGACAACAGGGAACACTGAAGCTTTCTTT. The chain combines TRBV19 with TRBJ1-1, with a possible D match to TRBD1 (5 bases). Germline V gene data show CDR1 as LNHDA and CDR2 as SQIVND (reference sequence). This CDR3 has 15 residues. V shed 2 bases and J shed 1 base, with 11 bases lying between them.

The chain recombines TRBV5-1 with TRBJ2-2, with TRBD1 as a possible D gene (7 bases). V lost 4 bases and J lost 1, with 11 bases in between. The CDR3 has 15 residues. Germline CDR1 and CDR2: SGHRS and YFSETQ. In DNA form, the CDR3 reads TGCGCCAGCAGCGCGGGACAGCGGAACACCGGGGAGCTGTTTTTT. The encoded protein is CASSAGQRNTGELFF.

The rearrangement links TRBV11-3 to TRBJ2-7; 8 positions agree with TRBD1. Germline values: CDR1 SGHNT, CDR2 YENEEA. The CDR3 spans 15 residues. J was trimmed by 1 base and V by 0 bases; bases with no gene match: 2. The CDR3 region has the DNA TGTGCCAGCAGCTTAGACAGGGGGCCGTCCTACGAGCAGTACTTC. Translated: CASSLDRGPSYEQYF.

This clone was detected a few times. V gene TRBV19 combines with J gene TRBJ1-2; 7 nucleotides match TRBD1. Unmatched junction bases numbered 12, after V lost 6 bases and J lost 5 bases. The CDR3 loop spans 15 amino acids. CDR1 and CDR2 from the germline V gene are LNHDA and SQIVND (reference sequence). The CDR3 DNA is TGTGCCAGTAGAGGACAGGATCGATTGGGGTATGGCTACACCTTC. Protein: CASRGQDRLGYGYTF.

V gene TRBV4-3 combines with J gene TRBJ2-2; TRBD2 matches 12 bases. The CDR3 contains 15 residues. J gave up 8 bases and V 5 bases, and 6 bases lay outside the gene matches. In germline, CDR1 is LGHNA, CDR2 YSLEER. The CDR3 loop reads CASSAMGTSGGELFF. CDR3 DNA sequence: TGCGCCAGCAGCGCTATGGGGACTAGCGGGGGGGAGCTGTTTTTT.